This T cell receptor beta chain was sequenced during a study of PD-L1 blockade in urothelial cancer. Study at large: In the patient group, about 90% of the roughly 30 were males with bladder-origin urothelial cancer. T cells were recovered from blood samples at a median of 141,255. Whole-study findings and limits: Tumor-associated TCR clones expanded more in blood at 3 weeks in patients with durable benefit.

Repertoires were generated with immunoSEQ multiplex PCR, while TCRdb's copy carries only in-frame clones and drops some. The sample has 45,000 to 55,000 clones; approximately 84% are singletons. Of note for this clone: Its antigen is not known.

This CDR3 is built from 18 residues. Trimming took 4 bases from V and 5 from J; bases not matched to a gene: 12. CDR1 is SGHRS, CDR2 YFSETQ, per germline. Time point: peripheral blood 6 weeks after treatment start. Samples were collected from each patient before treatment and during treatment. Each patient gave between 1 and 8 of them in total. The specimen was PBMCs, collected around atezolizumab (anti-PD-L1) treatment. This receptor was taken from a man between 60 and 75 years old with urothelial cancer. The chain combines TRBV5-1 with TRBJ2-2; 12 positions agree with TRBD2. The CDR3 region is CASSPRLAGVSITGELFF. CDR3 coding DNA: TGCGCCAGCAGCCCCAGACTAGCGGGGGTGTCAATTACCGGGGAGCTGTTTTTT.